Below, 28 T cell receptor beta chains from the same sample are listed, as sequenced in a study of T-cell reconstitution after alpha-beta-depleted transplantation in children. Unique molecular identifiers were built into the TCRbeta library. TCRdb called the PCR reads again in MiXCR, with one record for every CDR3 protein. This table has about 980,000 distinct CDR3 sequences, under 30% appearing once. The sample in question was PBMCs, mostly from graft donor cells, obtained 360 days after TCRalphabeta/CD19-depleted stem cell transplant. The receptors were gathered from a boy younger than two who had a stem cell transplant for SCID, so the T cells may come from the graft donor.

V is TRBV7-2 and J is TRBJ2-7, with 9 positions matching TRBD2. CDR1 and CDR2 (germline): SGHTA, FQGNSA. The CDR3 sequence is 15 residues long. Trimming cost V 1 base and J 3 bases; bases outside gene matches: 4. DNA for the CDR3: TGTGCCAGCAGCTTAGGCGGGAGGGGACGCTACGAGCAGTACTTC. As protein: CASSLGGRGRYEQYF.

The genes are TRBV20-1 and TRBJ1-6; tentative D call: TRBD1 (5 bases). Trimming took 0 bases from V and 3 from J, leaving 15 bases between them. Looked up from germline, CDR1 is DFQATT and CDR2 is SNEGSKA (reference sequence). This CDR3 spans 17 amino acids. The CDR3 reads CSARDRQGVFYNSPLHF. CDR3 DNA sequence: TGCAGTGCTAGAGATCGTCAAGGGGTCTTCTATAATTCACCCCTCCACTTT.

V is TRBV12-3 or TRBV12-4 and J is TRBJ2-4; possible D gene TRBD1, 7 bases. Trimming pared 6 bases from V and 3 bases from J, leaving 12 bases between. CDR3 length: 14 residues. The CDR3 nucleotides read TGTGCCAGCAGCTGGGGGGACAGCAAAAACATTCAGTACTTC. Amino acids: CASSWGDSKNIQYF.

This clonotype was observed many times. J is TRBJ2-1 and V is TRBV7-8; D is unresolved. The V and J ends lost 5 bases and 10 bases respectively, with 9 bases between them. Germline CDR1 and CDR2: SGHVS and FQNEAQ. The CDR3 length is 11 residues. CDR3 sequence: CASSPLGEQFF. The DNA for the CDR3 is TGTGCCAGCAGCCCGCTTGGGGAGCAGTTCTTC.

The chain uses TRBV29-1 and TRBJ2-1; D call uncertain. The CDR3 loop spans 12 amino acids. CDR1 is SQVTM, CDR2 ANQGSEA, per germline. V gave up 5 bases and J gave up 10 bases, with 15 bases separating them. In nucleotides, the CDR3 is TGCAGCGTTCTCCAGCCAGGTGGAGAGCAGTTCTTC. This encodes CSVLQPGGEQFF.

This clonotype has more than one count but fewer than ten. The V call is TRBV12-3 or TRBV12-4, the J call TRBJ2-5, with unresolved D. This CDR3 region has 15 residues. V was cut by 6 bases and J by 7 bases, with 21 bases left in between. The CDR3 sequence: CASSPRTGQISTQYF. For the CDR3, the DNA is TGTGCCAGCAGCCCCCGGACGGGCCAGATTTCGACCCAGTACTTC.

This clonotype has just a few counts. The chain combines TRBV20-1 with TRBJ2-5, with TRBD2 as a possible D gene (6 bases). The CDR3 sequence is 12 residues long. Germline V CDR1 and CDR2: DFQATT, SNEGSKA (reference sequence). V was clipped by 5 bases and J by 1 base, with 8 bases between them. CDR3 nucleotide sequence: TGCAGTGCTCTGCGGGGCCAAGAGACCCAGTACTTC. Translated, it gives CSALRGQETQYF.

This clonotype was seen more than once but under ten times. V usage is TRBV20-1 and J usage is TRBJ2-7, with TRBD1 matching over 7 bases. Trimming removed 6 bases from V and 12 bases from J; junction bases left unmatched: 8. The germline CDR1 and CDR2 sequences are DFQATT and SNEGSKA (reference sequence). This CDR3 region has 10 residues. The CDR3 nucleotides are TGCAGTGCGGGACAGAGCAGGGGGTACTTC. Translation: CSAGQSRGYF.

The V and J genes are TRBV5-1 and TRBJ2-5; TRBD1 aligns across 9 bases. Per the germline V gene, CDR1 is SGHRS and CDR2 is YFSETQ. The CDR3 runs to 14 residues. The J segment lost 3 bases and the V segment lost 3 bases, leaving 3 bases of the junction unmatched. The CDR3 nucleotides are TGCGCCAGCAGCTACGGACAGGGGAAAGAGACCCAGTACTTC. It codes for CASSYGQGKETQYF.

This clonotype was found a few times. The gene calls are TRBV29-1 and TRBJ2-4; weak D call: TRBD2 (5 bases). The ends were cut back, 6 bases at V and 9 bases at J, with 12 bases in the middle. The germline CDR1 and CDR2 sequences are SQVTM and ANQGSEA. The CDR3 runs 11 residues. CDR3 coding DNA: TGCAGCGTCGAACGGGATTCCATTCAGTACTTC. It yields the protein CSVERDSIQYF.

This clonotype was detected only a few times. J is TRBJ1-5 and V is TRBV12-3 or TRBV12-4; maybe TRBD1 (5 bases). V lost 2 bases to trimming and J lost 3 bases, with 11 bases between them. The CDR3 covers 15 residues. CDR3 DNA sequence: TGTGCCAGCAGTTTATGGGGGAACTTCAATCAGCCCCAGCATTTT. As protein: CASSLWGNFNQPQHF.

The V call is TRBV3-1, the J call TRBJ1-3, with unresolved D. The CDR3 has 15 amino acids. Trimming left V 1 base short and J 0 bases short, with 7 bases between. The germline V gene encodes CDR1 LGHDT and CDR2 YNNKEL (reference sequence). This chain's CDR3 is CASSQVPGSGNTIYF. For the CDR3, the DNA is TGTGCCAGCAGCCAAGTCCCCGGCTCTGGAAACACCATATATTTT.

This clonotype occurred many times. Written as DNA, the CDR3 is TGCGCCAGCAGCTCCTCGAGTATTCGAGAGACCCAGTACTTC. Amino acids: CASSSSSIRETQYF. The V call is TRBV5-1, the J call TRBJ2-5; D unclear. Germline V gene lookup returns CDR1 SGHRS and CDR2 YFSETQ. The CDR3 has 14 residues. With 3 bases removed from V and 4 bases from J, the gap between germline ends came to 13 bases.

A few counts support this clonotype. The J gene is TRBJ2-1, the V gene TRBV12-3 or TRBV12-4; TRBD1 matches 9 bases. The CDR3 runs to 15 residues. J was trimmed by 7 bases and V by 3 bases; bases with no gene match: 7. The CDR3 DNA sequence: TGTGCCAGCAGTTTGCCTAACAGGGGGCGGAATGAGCAGTTCTTC. This gives the protein CASSLPNRGRNEQFF.

CDR3 in DNA: TGCGCCAGCAGCTTAACGGGGGGATCGGTGCAGAACACCGGGGAGCTGTTTTTT. Translation gives CASSLTGGSVQNTGELFF. This chain joins TRBV5-1 and TRBJ2-2; TRBD2 matches at 7 bases. The junction had 11 bases not matched to a gene; V was cut back by 2 bases and J by 1 base. CDR1 and CDR2 from the germline V gene are SGHRS and YFSETQ. CDR3 length: 18 amino acids.

In this sample, this clonotype turned up a few times. The chain recombines TRBV5-6 with TRBJ1-4; D may be TRBD1 (5 bases). The germline V gene encodes CDR1 SGHDT and CDR2 YYEEEE. Between the trimmed V and J ends, which lost 0 bases and 3 bases, there was a span of 21 bases. The CDR3 length is 19 residues. The CDR3 region has the DNA TGTGCCAGCAGCTTGGCCAGGGCTCCGGGGGATCCGGCTAATGAAAAACTGTTTTTT. As protein: CASSLARAPGDPANEKLFF. The whole variable domain, remainder taken from reference TRBV5-6 and TRBJ1-4, is DAGVTQSPTHLIKTRGQQVTLRCSPKSGHDTVSWYQQALGQGPQFIFQYYEEEERQRGNFPDRFSGHQFPNYSSELNVNALLLGDSALYLCASSLARAPGDPANEKLFFGSGTQLSVL.

This clonotype was seen many times. The rearrangement joins TRBV12-3 or TRBV12-4 to TRBJ2-7, with 9 positions matching TRBD1. V lost 5 bases to trimming and J lost 3 bases; unmatched junction nucleotides: 2. This CDR3 contains 13 residues. The CDR3 DNA reads TGTGCCAGCAGTCGGACAGGGGACTACGAGCAGTACTTC. Its translation is CASSRTGDYEQYF.

V and J are TRBV18 and TRBJ2-7, with TRBD1 matching 9 bases. Unmatched junction bases numbered 3, after V lost 3 bases and J lost 6 bases. This CDR3 is built from 13 residues. Looked up from germline, CDR1 is KGHSH and CDR2 is LQKENI. The DNA for the CDR3 is TGTGCCAGCTCACCGGGGACAGGGTTCGAGCAGTACTTC. It specifies CASSPGTGFEQYF.

About this clonotype itself: Compared with germline, one end of the junction differs, possibly owing to a read error. This chain connects TRBV15 to TRBJ2-3; D is ambiguous. CDR3 length: 12 amino acids. CDR1 LNHNV and CDR2 YYDKDF come from the germline V gene (reference sequence). Here the CDR3 reads CATSREIGALTF. CDR3 DNA sequence: TGTGCCACCAGCAGAGAAATAGGAGCCCTCACCTTT. Complete variable domain (other parts from reference TRBV15 and TRBJ2-3): DAMVIQNPRYQVTQFGKPVTLSCSQTLNHNVMYWYQQKSSQAPKLLFHYYDKDFNNEADTPDNFQSRRPNTSFCFLDIRSPGLGDTAMYLCATSREIGALTFGPGTRLTVL.

The table lists this clonotype with a few counts. This chain connects TRBV4-2 to TRBJ2-7; TRBD1 aligns across 7 bases. This CDR3 is built from 17 residues. Germline lookup yields CDR1 LGHNA and CDR2 YNFKEQ. V shed 1 base and J 5 bases; nucleotides not matched to a gene: 14. The CDR3 here is CASSQGTTGTPGHEQYF. The CDR3 DNA reads TGTGCCAGCAGCCAAGGGACGACAGGGACGCCCGGACACGAGCAGTACTTC.

This clonotype was counted many times. The CDR3: CASSLNRPTDTQYF. CDR3 nucleotide sequence: TGCGCCAGCAGCTTGAACAGGCCGACAGATACGCAGTATTTT. This rearrangement joins TRBV5-1 to TRBJ2-3; D possibly corresponds to TRBD1 (5 bases). The CDR3 sequence is 14 residues long. Trimming took off 1 base at V and 3 bases at J, with 9 bases between the two ends. Germline lookup yields CDR1 SGHRS and CDR2 YFSETQ.

The chain recombines TRBV7-9 with TRBJ2-7; tentatively, D is TRBD2 (7 bases). V lost 5 bases, J lost 6 bases, and 14 bases lay in between. The germline CDR1 and CDR2 sequences are SEHNR and FQNEAQ (reference sequence). This CDR3 comprises 13 residues. CDR3 nucleotides: TGTGCCAGCAGCCCCAGGGGAGGGATCGAGCAGTACTTC. Residues: CASSPRGGIEQYF.

CDR3 amino acids: CASSSYRGQGNEQYF. CDR3 DNA sequence: TGTGCCAGCAGCTCGTATCGGGGACAGGGGAACGAGCAGTACTTC. This chain connects TRBV13 to TRBJ2-7, with 10 nucleotides matching TRBD1. The CDR3 covers 15 residues. The trim removed 4 bases at V and 5 bases at J, leaving 8 bases unmatched. The germline V gene has CDR1 PRHDT and CDR2 FYEKMQ (reference sequence).

This chain connects TRBV4-2 to TRBJ2-5; possible D gene TRBD1, 7 bases. CDR1 is LGHNA, CDR2 YNFKEQ, per germline. There are 17 residues in the CDR3. V was clipped by 0 bases and J by 2 bases, with 16 bases between them. The CDR3: CASSQDRTGDSQETQYF. The CDR3 DNA sequence: TGTGCCAGCAGCCAAGATCGAACGGGGGACAGTCAAGAGACCCAGTACTTC.

This clonotype was seen a few times. V usage is TRBV6-2 or TRBV6-3 and J usage is TRBJ2-2; D call uncertain. Deletions cut 7 bases from V and 0 bases from J, with 15 bases between. Germline CDR1 MNHEY, CDR2 SVGEGT. The CDR3 extends over 16 amino acids. CDR3 sequence reads: CASIFGRLANTGELFF. As DNA, the CDR3 is TGTGCCAGCATTTTTGGGCGACTCGCGAACACCGGGGAGCTGTTTTTT.

This rearrangement joins TRBV6-1 to TRBJ1-2; D remains unclear. CDR3 size: 12 residues. Germline V lookup: CDR1 MNHNS, CDR2 SASEGT. Trimming stripped 0 bases from V and 13 bases from J, with 12 bases between. The CDR3 sequence: CASSEAAKASTF. In DNA, the CDR3 is TGTGCCAGCAGTGAAGCGGCCAAGGCCAGCACCTTC.

In its sample, this clonotype was seen a few times. V and J are TRBV12-3 or TRBV12-4 and TRBJ2-7; 8 nucleotides line up with TRBD2. This CDR3 has 14 amino acids. With 5 bases clipped from V and 2 bases from J, the junction kept 5 bases outside the gene matches. The CDR3 here is CASSAGLGAYEQYF. As DNA, the CDR3 is TGTGCCAGCAGTGCGGGACTAGGAGCCTACGAGCAGTACTTC.

This clonotype was counted between two and nine times. The chain joins TRBV18 to TRBJ2-1, with TRBD1 matching 7 bases. V was pared by 6 bases and J by 3 bases, with 8 bases of the junction left unmatched. The CDR3 has 15 residues. Germline lookup yields CDR1 KGHSH and CDR2 LQKENI. In DNA, the CDR3 is TGTGCCAGCTCGCTGCGTCAGGGGGACTACAATGAGCAGTTCTTC. It specifies CASSLRQGDYNEQFF.